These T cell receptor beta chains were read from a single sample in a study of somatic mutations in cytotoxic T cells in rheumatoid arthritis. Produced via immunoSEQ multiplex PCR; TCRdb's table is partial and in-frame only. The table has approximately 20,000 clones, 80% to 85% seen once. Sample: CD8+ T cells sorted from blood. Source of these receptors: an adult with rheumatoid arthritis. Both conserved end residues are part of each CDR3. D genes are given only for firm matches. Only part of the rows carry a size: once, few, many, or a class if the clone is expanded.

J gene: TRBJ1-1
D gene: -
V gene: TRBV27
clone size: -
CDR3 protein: CASSLGQGLEGTEAFF
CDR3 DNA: TGTGCCAGCAGTTTAGGTCAGGGGCTGGAGGGGACTGAAGCTTTCTTT

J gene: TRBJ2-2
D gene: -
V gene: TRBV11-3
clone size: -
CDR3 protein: CASSLDRSGTGELFF
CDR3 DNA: TGTGCCAGCAGCTTAGACCGTTCGGGCACCGGGGAGCTGTTTTTT

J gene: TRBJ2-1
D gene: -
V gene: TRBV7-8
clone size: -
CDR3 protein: CASSLAYSSYNEQFF
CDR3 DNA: TGTGCCAGCAGCTTGGCGTACAGCTCCTACAATGAGCAGTTCTTC

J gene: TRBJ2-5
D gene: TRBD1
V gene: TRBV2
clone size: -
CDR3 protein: CATLFLDRGLETQYF
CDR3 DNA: TGTGCCACCCTTTTCCTGGACAGGGGATTAGAGACCCAGTACTTC

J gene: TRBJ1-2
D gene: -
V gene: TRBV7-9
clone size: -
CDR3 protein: CASSLDLFGYTF
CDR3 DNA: TGTGCCAGCAGCTTAGATCTCTTTGGCTACACCTTC

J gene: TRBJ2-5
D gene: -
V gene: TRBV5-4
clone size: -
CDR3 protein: CASSRPGNQETQYF
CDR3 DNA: TGTGCCAGCAGCCGTCCAGGGAACCAAGAGACCCAGTACTTC

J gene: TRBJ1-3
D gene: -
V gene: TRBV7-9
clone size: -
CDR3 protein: CASMGRSNTIYF
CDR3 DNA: TGTGCCAGCATGGGACGTTCGAACACCATATATTTT

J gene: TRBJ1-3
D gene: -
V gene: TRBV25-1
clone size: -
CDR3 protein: CASSEDLGPSGNTIYF
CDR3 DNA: TGTGCCAGCAGCGAGGATTTAGGTCCCTCTGGAAACACCATATATTTT

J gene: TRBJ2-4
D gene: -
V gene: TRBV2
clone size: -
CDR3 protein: CASSDPRTVAKNIQYF
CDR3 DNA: TGTGCCAGCAGTGATCCCCGGACAGTAGCCAAAAACATTCAGTACTTC

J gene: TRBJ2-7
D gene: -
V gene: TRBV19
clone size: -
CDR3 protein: CASSWGPSSYEQYF
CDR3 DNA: TGTGCCAGTAGTTGGGGCCCTAGCTCCTACGAGCAGTACTTC

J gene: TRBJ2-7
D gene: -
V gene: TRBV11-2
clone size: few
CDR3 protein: CASSPAGRSYEQYF
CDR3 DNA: TGTGCCAGCAGCCCCGCCGGGCGCTCCTACGAGCAGTACTTC

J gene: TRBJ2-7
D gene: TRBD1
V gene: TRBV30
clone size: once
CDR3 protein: CAWTDRREQYF
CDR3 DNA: TGTGCCTGGACGGACAGGCGCGAGCAGTACTTC

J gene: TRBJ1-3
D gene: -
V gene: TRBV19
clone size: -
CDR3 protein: CASSMGNTIYF
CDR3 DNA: TGTGCCAGTAGTATGGGAAACACCATATATTTT

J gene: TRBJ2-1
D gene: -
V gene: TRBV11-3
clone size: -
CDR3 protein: CASSFWAPEQFF
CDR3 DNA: TGTGCCAGCAGCTTTTGGGCCCCTGAGCAGTTCTTC

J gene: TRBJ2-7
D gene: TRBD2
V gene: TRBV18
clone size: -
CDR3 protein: CASSPYRVGTSAEQYF
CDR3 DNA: TGTGCCAGCTCACCTTATAGGGTCGGGACTAGCGCCGAGCAGTACTTC

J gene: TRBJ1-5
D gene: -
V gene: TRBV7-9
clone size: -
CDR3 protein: CASSLDGECSNQPQHF
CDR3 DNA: TGTGCCAGCAGCTTAGATGGGGAGTGTAGCAATCAGCCCCAGCATTTT

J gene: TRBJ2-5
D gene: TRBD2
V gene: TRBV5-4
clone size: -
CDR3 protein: CASSLRGGGETQYF
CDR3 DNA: TGTGCCAGCAGCCTTCGGGGGGGAGGTGAGACCCAGTACTTC

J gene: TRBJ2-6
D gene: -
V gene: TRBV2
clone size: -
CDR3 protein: CASTGTILSGANVLTF
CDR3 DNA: TGTGCCAGCACTGGGACCATCCTCTCTGGGGCCAACGTCCTGACTTTC

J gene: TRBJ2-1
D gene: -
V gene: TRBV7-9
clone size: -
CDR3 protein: CASRTTSRGEQFF
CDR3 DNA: TGTGCCAGCAGGACGACCTCTAGAGGTGAGCAGTTCTTC

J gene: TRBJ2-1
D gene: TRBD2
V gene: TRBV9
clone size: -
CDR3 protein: CASSAELGLAPYNEQFF
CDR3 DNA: TGTGCCAGCAGCGCAGAATTAGGACTAGCGCCGTACAATGAGCAGTTCTTC

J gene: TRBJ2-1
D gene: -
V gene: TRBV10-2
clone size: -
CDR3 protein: CASSLDAHEQFF
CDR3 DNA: TGCGCCAGCAGTCTGGACGCGCATGAGCAGTTCTTC

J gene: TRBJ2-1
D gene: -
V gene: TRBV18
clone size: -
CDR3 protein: CATSRAEEENEQFF
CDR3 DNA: TGTGCCACCTCGCGGGCGGAAGAGGAAAATGAGCAGTTCTTC

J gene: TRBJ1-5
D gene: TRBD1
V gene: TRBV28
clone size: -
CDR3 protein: CASSLEQGTQPQHF
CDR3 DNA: TGTGCCAGCAGTTTAGAACAGGGGACTCAGCCCCAGCATTTT

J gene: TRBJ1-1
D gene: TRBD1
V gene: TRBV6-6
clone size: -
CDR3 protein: CASSPGTVEAFF
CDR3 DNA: TGTGCCAGCAGTCCCGGGACAGTTGAAGCTTTCTTT

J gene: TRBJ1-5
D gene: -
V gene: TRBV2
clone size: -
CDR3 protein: CASSEGGNQPQHF
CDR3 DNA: TGTGCCAGCAGTGAGGGGGGAAATCAGCCCCAGCATTTT

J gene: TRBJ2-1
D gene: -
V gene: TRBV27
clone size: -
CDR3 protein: CASSQWGNEQFF
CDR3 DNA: TGTGCCAGCAGTCAATGGGGCAATGAGCAGTTCTTC

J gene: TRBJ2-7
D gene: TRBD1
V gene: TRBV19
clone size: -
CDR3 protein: CASRGTGPEQYF
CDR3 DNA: TGTGCCAGTAGAGGGACAGGGCCCGAGCAGTACTTC

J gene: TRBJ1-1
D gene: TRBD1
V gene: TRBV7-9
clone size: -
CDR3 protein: CASRQGGDNEAFF
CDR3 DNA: TGTGCCAGCAGACAGGGGGGCGATAATGAAGCTTTCTTT

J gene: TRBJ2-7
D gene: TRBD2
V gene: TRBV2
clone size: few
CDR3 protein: CASIDLRGAPYEQYF
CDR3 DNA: TGTGCCAGCATAGACCTGCGGGGGGCGCCGTACGAGCAGTACTTC

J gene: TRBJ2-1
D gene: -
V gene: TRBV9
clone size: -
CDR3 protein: CASSVDSNEQFF
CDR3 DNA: TGTGCCAGCAGCGTAGATAGCAATGAGCAGTTCTTC

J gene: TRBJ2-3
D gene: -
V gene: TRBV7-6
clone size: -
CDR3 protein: CASSLVPGHTDTQYF
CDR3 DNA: TGTGCCAGCAGCTTAGTTCCGGGCCACACAGATACGCAGTATTTT

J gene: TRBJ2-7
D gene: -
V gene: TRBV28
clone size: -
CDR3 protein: CASRSGTRLYEQYF
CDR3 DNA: TGTGCCAGCAGGTCCGGGACAAGACTCTACGAGCAGTACTTC

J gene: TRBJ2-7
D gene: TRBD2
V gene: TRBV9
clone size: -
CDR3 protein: CASSADAGGGYEQYF
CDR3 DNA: TGTGCCAGCAGCGCGGACGCGGGAGGCGGCTACGAGCAGTACTTC

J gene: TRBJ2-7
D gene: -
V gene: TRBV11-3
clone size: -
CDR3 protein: CASSSPRQGLYEQYF
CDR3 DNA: TGTGCCAGCAGCTCCCCTCGTCAAGGCCTTTACGAGCAGTACTTC

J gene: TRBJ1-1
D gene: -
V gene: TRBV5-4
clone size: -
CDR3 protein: CASSLQGVNTEAFF
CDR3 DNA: TGTGCCAGCAGCTTGCAGGGTGTGAACACTGAAGCTTTCTTT

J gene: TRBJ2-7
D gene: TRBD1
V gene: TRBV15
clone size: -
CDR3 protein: CATSRSPRGPYEQYF
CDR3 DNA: TGTGCCACCAGCAGAAGCCCGAGGGGGCCCTACGAGCAGTACTTC

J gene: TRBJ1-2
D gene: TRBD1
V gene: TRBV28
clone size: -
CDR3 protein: CASSRTGVVSDGYTF
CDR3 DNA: TGTGCCAGCAGTAGGACAGGGGTCGTTAGCGATGGCTACACCTTC

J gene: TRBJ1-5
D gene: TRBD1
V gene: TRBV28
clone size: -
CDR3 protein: CASSLTGTSNQPQHF
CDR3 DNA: TGTGCCAGCAGCCTGACAGGGACGAGCAATCAGCCCCAGCATTTT

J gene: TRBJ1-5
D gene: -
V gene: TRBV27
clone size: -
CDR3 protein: CASKTGLNQPQHF
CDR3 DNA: TGTGCCAGCAAAACAGGGCTTAATCAGCCCCAGCATTTT

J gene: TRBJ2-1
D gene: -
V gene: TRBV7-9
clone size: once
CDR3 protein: CASSLVRANEQFF
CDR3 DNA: TGTGCCAGCAGCTTAGTGCGAGCTAATGAGCAGTTCTTC

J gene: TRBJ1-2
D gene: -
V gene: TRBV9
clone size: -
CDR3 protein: CASSVGIAPNYGYTF
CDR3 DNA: TGTGCCAGCAGCGTAGGTATAGCACCTAACTATGGCTACACCTTC

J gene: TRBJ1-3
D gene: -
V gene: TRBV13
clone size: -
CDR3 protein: CASSPATLPGNTIYF
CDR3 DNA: TGTGCCAGCAGCCCAGCTACACTCCCTGGAAACACCATATATTTT

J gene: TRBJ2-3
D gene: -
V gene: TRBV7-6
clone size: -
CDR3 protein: CASSLVVADTQYF
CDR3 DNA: TGTGCCAGCAGCTTAGTGGTAGCAGATACGCAGTATTTT

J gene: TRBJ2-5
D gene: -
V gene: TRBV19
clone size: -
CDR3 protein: CASSITGGGALETQYF
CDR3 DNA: TGTGCCAGTAGTATAACCGGAGGGGGGGCACTGGAGACCCAGTACTTC

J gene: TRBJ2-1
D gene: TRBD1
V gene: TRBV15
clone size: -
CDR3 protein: CATVDRAGNEQFF
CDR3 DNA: TGTGCCACCGTAGACAGGGCTGGCAATGAGCAGTTCTTC

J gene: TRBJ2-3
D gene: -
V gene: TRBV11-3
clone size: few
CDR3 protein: CASSGRTVGGTDTQYF
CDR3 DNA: TGTGCCAGCAGCGGCAGGACAGTGGGCGGCACAGATACGCAGTATTTT

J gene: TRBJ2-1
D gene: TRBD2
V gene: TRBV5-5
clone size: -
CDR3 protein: CASSPGLAGAYLYNEQFF
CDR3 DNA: TGTGCCAGCAGCCCTGGACTAGCGGGGGCCTACCTTTACAATGAGCAGTTCTTC

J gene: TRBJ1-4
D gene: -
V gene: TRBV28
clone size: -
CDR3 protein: CASSQSGYNEKLFF
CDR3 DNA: TGTGCCAGCAGCCAAAGCGGATATAATGAAAAACTGTTTTTT

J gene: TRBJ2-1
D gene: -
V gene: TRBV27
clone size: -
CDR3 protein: CASSADQSSYNEQFF
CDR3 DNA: TGTGCCAGCAGTGCCGACCAGAGCTCCTACAATGAGCAGTTCTTC

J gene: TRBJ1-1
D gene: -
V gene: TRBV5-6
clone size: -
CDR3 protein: CASSLGGGNTEAFF
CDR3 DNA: TGTGCCAGCAGCTTGGGTGGGGGGAACACTGAAGCTTTCTTT

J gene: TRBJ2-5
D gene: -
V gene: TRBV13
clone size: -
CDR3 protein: CASSLGAETQYF
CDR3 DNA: TGTGCCAGCAGCTTAGGGGCAGAGACCCAGTACTTC

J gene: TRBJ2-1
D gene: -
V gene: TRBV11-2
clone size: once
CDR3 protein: CASSSNEQFF
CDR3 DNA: TGTGCCAGCAGCTCCAATGAGCAGTTCTTC

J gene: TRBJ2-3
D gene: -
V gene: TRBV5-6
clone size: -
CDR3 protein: CASSTGQEGVFYLTDTQYF
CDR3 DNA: TGTGCCAGCAGCACCGGACAGGAGGGAGTGTTTTACCTGACAGATACGCAGTATTTT

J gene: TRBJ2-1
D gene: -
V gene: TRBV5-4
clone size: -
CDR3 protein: CASTKLGEQFF
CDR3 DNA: TGTGCCAGCACCAAACTAGGAGAGCAGTTCTTC

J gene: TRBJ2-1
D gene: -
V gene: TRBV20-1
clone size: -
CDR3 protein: CSARDGGREFF
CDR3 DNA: TGCAGTGCTAGAGATGGGGGGCGGGAGTTCTTC

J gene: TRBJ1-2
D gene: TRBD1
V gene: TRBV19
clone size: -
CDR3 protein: CASSFRTGKLDGYTF
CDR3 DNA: TGTGCCAGTAGTTTCCGGACAGGTAAATTGGATGGCTACACCTTC

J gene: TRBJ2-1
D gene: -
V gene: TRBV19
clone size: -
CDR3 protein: CASSPPERNEQFF
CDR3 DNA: TGTGCCAGTAGCCCCCCGGAGCGCAATGAGCAGTTCTTC

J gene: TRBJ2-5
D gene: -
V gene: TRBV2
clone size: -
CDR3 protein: CASSLYLEGLETQYF
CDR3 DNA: TGTGCCAGCAGTCTATATCTAGAGGGCCTGGAGACCCAGTACTTC

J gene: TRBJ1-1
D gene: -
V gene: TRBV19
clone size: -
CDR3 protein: CASSNGSPNTEAFF
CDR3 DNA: TGTGCCAGTAGTAACGGGTCTCCAAACACTGAAGCTTTCTTT